This entry is about one TCR beta chain. Using immunoSEQ multiplex PCR, the repertoire was profiled, and TCRdb retains in-frame clones only, with some absent. The sample shows about 90,000 clones, around 90% of them seen only once. These data originate in a study of blood T cell repertoires in COVID-19. Study as a whole: Sample material is recorded as cDNA or gDNA derived from T cells, B-cell-depleted T cells, or PBMCs.

The ends were cut back, 4 bases at V and 4 bases at J, with 9 bases in the middle. Germline CDR1 SNHLY, CDR2 FYNNEI. CDR3 length: 13 amino acids. The V gene is TRBV2, the J gene TRBJ2-3; a weak D match, TRBD1 (6 bases). Sequencing was carried out using peripheral blood. The source is a woman in her 70s with acute or convalescent COVID-19. CDR3 nucleotides: TGTGCCAGCAGTGTCAGGGGAGCAGATACGCAGTATTTT. It translates to CASSVRGADTQYF.